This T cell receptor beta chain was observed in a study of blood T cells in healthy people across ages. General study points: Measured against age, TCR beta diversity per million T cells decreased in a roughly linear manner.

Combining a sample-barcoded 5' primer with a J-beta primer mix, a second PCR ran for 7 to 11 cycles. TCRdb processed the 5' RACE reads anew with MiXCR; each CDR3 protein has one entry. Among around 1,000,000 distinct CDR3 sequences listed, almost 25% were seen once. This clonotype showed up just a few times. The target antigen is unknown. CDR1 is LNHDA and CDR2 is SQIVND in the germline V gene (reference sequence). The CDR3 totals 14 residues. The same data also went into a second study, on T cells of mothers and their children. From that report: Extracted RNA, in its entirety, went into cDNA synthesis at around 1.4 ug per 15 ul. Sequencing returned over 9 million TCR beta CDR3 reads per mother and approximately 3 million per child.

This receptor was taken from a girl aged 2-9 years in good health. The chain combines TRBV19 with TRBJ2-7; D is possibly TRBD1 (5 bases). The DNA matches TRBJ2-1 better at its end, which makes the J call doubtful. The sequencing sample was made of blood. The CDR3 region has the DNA TGTGCCAGTAGCCCGGTGACAGCCTACAATGAGCAGTTCTTC. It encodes CASSPVTAYNEQFF.